The sequence of this T cell receptor beta chain was determined in a study of blood T cell repertoires in COVID-19. In the study overall: PBMCs, B-cell-depleted T cells, or T cells provided the cDNA or gDNA that made up the material.

Sequencing used immunoSEQ multiplex PCR; TCRdb keeps in-frame clones, though not all of them. Of around 250,000 clones detected, around 84% appear once; the ten largest clones hold 4.5% to 6%. Germline values: CDR1 SGHRS, CDR2 YFSETQ. CDR3 length equals 13 residues. V was clipped by 4 bases and J by 4 bases; unmatched bases: 1. Participants were aged about 18 to 90 years, lived in roughly 25 US areas, and enrolled virtually. Participant-reported clinical history was the basis for cohort assignment. J is TRBJ2-1 and V is TRBV5-1, with 8 bases matching TRBD2. This receptor was identified in a man aged 35-49 years who had been exposed to COVID-19. Sequencing was performed on PBMCs or T cells enriched from blood (not recorded which). The CDR3 is CASSPGGYNEQFF. The CDR3 DNA reads TGCGCCAGCAGCCCGGGGGGGTACAATGAGCAGTTCTTC.